The next 30 T cell receptor beta chains were all read from a single sample in a study of blood T cell repertoires in COVID-19. The method was immunoSEQ multiplex PCR; TCRdb's version includes in-frame clones alone and lacks a portion of them. Among around 130,000 clones, roughly 80% were seen once, and the ten largest hold 9.5% to 13%. Specimen: peripheral blood. The receptors shown here come from a human donor in a cohort sampled during active COVID-19.

This chain links TRBV3-1 (or the pseudogene TRBV3-2) with TRBJ2-3, with TRBD2 matching 10 bases. V gave up 3 bases and J gave up 6 bases; unmatched junction bases: 12. Germline values: CDR1 LGHDT, CDR2 YNNKEL (reference sequence). There are 17 residues in the CDR3. CDR3 coding DNA: TGTGCCAGCAGCCAGCGCGGGTGGCTAGCGGGGGTCGATACGCAGTATTTT. Protein product: CASSQRGWLAGVDTQYF.

The chain employs TRBV5-1 and TRBJ2-2; TRBD2 might be the D (6 bases). Per germline, CDR1 SGHRS and CDR2 YFSETQ. V lost 4 bases to trimming and J lost 1 base, with 11 bases between them. The CDR3 has 15 residues. The CDR3 region has the DNA TGCGCCAGCAGCCTGCAGGGAGGGAACACCGGGGAGCTGTTTTTT. Translated, it gives CASSLQGGNTGELFF.

This chain links TRBV5-1 with TRBJ2-5, with 8 bases aligning to TRBD2. V lost 5 bases to trimming and J lost 5 bases; unmatched junction nucleotides: 8. Germline V gene data show CDR1 as SGHRS and CDR2 as YFSETQ. The CDR3 is 14 amino acids. The CDR3 reads CASRSGGLAETQYF. The CDR3 DNA sequence: TGCGCCAGCAGATCGGGGGGGCTCGCGGAGACCCAGTACTTC.

The V and J genes are TRBV19 and TRBJ2-2; the D gene is possibly TRBD2 (5 bases). The CDR3 is 12 amino acids. Germline V gene data show CDR1 as LNHDA and CDR2 as SQIVND (reference sequence). V gave up 11 bases and J gave up 5 bases, with 12 bases separating them. CDR3 protein: CAGPPGTGELFF. The CDR3 region has the DNA TGTGCCGGACCTCCGGGAACCGGGGAGCTGTTTTTT.

The chain is built from TRBV28 and TRBJ1-2; TRBD1 is a possible D gene (6 bases). This CDR3 comprises 14 residues. Germline CDR1 and CDR2: MDHEN and SYDVKM. The V and J ends lost 6 bases and 7 bases respectively, with 18 bases between them. This CDR3 reads CASRPAGGFTGYTF. In nucleotides, the CDR3 is TGTGCCAGCAGACCGGCGGGGGGCTTTACTGGCTACACCTTC.

The chain joins TRBV18 to TRBJ1-2; 7 nucleotides line up with TRBD1. The CDR3 extends over 14 amino acids. The germline gives CDR1 KGHSH, CDR2 LQKENI. V lost 6 bases to trimming and J lost 2 bases; unmatched junction nucleotides: 6. The CDR3 loop reads CASSDREQNYGYTF. CDR3 in DNA: TGTGCCAGCTCCGACAGGGAGCAAAACTATGGCTACACCTTC.

The J gene is TRBJ1-2, the V gene TRBV13; D call uncertain. Germline V lookup: CDR1 PRHDT, CDR2 FYEKMQ (reference sequence). This CDR3 is built from 15 residues. V gave up 0 bases and J gave up 0 bases, with 8 bases separating them. The CDR3 here is CASSLGFRSNYGYTF. The CDR3 coding sequence is TGTGCCAGCAGCTTAGGGTTCAGATCTAACTATGGCTACACCTTC.

The chain combines TRBV7-8 with TRBJ2-5; 11 bases align to TRBD2. CDR1 and CDR2 from the germline V gene are SGHVS and FQNEAQ. The CDR3 sequence is 16 residues long. Trimming at V came to 5 bases and at J to 2 bases, leaving 7 bases not matched to a gene. DNA for the CDR3: TGTGCCAGCAGCCGCCGACTAGCGGGGCTACAAGAGACCCAGTACTTC. This gives the protein CASSRRLAGLQETQYF. Together with reference TRBV7-8 and TRBJ2-5, the CDR3 gives the full variable domain: GAGVSQSPRYKVAKRGQDVALRCDPISGHVSLFWYQQALGQGPEFLTYFQNEAQLDKSGLPSDRFFAERPEGSVSTLKIQRTQQEDSAVYLCASSRRLAGLQETQYFGPGTRLLVL.

V and J are TRBV18 and TRBJ2-5; 10 nucleotides align to TRBD2. Germline V lookup: CDR1 KGHSH, CDR2 LQKENI. With 2 bases clipped from V and 4 bases from J, the junction kept 13 bases outside the gene matches. This CDR3 is 18 amino acids long. This CDR3 reads CASSPRSGGAGSGETQYF. The DNA for the CDR3 is TGTGCCAGCTCACCAAGGAGCGGGGGGGCCGGGTCGGGAGAGACCCAGTACTTC.

V and J are TRBV7-2 and TRBJ2-3; a possible D gene is TRBD1 (5 bases). Germline V gene sequence: CDR1 SGHTA, CDR2 FQGNSA. The V end lost 7 bases, the J end lost 4 bases, and 18 bases lay between the germline ends. The CDR3 consists of 15 residues. CDR3 bases: TGTGCCAGCATCACCGGGCAGGGCTATTCAGATACGCAGTATTTT. It encodes CASITGQGYSDTQYF.

The V gene is TRBV19, the J gene TRBJ2-3, with TRBD1 identical over 7 bases. The CDR3 runs to 17 residues. J lost 8 bases, V lost 6 bases, and 20 bases had no gene match. CDR1 LNHDA and CDR2 SQIVND come from the germline V gene (reference sequence). The CDR3 coding sequence is TGTGCCAGTAGCCGGCACACCCAGGGGGACGTGCCTCGTACGCAGTATTTT. It codes for CASSRHTQGDVPRTQYF.

The chain has TRBV3-1 (or the pseudogene TRBV3-2) and TRBJ1-3; no clear D. The CDR3 contains 14 residues. Per the germline V gene, CDR1 is LGHDT and CDR2 is YNNKEL (reference sequence). V lost 4 bases, J lost 4 bases, and 11 bases lay in between. The CDR3 loop is CASSLQSRGNTIYF. CDR3 in DNA: TGTGCCAGCAGCCTTCAGTCCCGAGGAAACACCATATATTTT.

The chain employs TRBV27 and TRBJ1-4, with a possible D match to TRBD1 (5 bases). The CDR3 spans 15 residues. Trimming cost V 4 bases and J 3 bases, with 12 bases left between them. From germline, CDR1 is MNHEY and CDR2 SMNVEV (reference sequence). The DNA for the CDR3 is TGTGCCAGCAGTTCGATAGGGGCGGCTAATGAAAAACTGTTTTTT. It translates to CASSSIGAANEKLFF.

V is TRBV20-1 and J is TRBJ2-1, with D perhaps TRBD2 (5 bases). This CDR3 region has 11 residues. Germline V gene lookup returns CDR1 DFQATT and CDR2 SNEGSKA (reference sequence). Trimming left V 3 bases short and J 9 bases short, with 9 bases between. CDR3 region: CSASEGIEQFF. CDR3 bases: TGCAGTGCTAGCGAGGGTATTGAGCAGTTCTTC.

This rearrangement joins TRBV10-3 to TRBJ1-1, with D perhaps matching TRBD1 (5 bases). Germline V gene data show CDR1 as ENHRY and CDR2 as SYGVKD. The CDR3 covers 16 residues. The V gene lost 0 bases and the J gene lost 2 bases, with 13 bases spanning the gap. CDR3 nucleotides: TGTGCCATCAGTGAGTCCCCACAGGCCAAAAACACTGAAGCTTTCTTT. As protein: CAISESPQAKNTEAFF.

The chain joins TRBV3-1 (or the pseudogene TRBV3-2) to TRBJ2-7; D remains unclear. CDR1 and CDR2 (germline): LGHDT, YNNKEL (reference sequence). The CDR3 is made up of 11 amino acids. V gave up 6 bases and J gave up 3 bases, with 6 bases separating them. The CDR3 spells CASSQFYEQYF. CDR3 coding DNA: TGTGCCAGCAGTCAGTTCTACGAGCAGTACTTC.

V is TRBV6-5 and J is TRBJ2-3, with D possibly TRBD2 on 5 matching bases. The germline CDR1 and CDR2 sequences are MNHEY and SVGAGI. The ends were cut back, 6 bases at V and 0 bases at J, with 10 bases in the middle. The CDR3 totals 14 residues. The CDR3 DNA follows: TGTGCCAGCAGGCCGGGATTTAGCACAGATACGCAGTATTTT. This codes for CASRPGFSTDTQYF.

The rearrangement joins TRBV4-1 to TRBJ1-1; 7 nucleotides align to TRBD1. The CDR3 is 14 amino acids. J lost 5 bases, V lost 3 bases, and 6 bases had no gene match. CDR1 is MGHRA, CDR2 YSYEKL, per germline. The CDR3 reads CASSHAGGITEAFF. The CDR3 DNA reads TGCGCCAGCAGCCACGCAGGGGGGATTACTGAAGCTTTCTTT.

This chain links TRBV6-6 with TRBJ2-4; no clear D gene. CDR1 MNHNY and CDR2 SVGAGI come from the germline V gene (reference sequence). The CDR3 covers 12 residues. V shed 6 bases and J shed 5 bases, with 8 bases lying between them. The CDR3 region is CASSPTENIQYF. The CDR3 bases are TGTGCCAGCAGCCCGACTGAAAACATTCAGTACTTC.

The J gene is TRBJ1-1, the V gene TRBV5-6, with D possibly TRBD1 on 6 matching bases. The CDR3 has 14 residues. Germline assignment: CDR1 SGHDT and CDR2 YYEEEE. V lost 0 bases, J lost 2 bases, and 8 bases lay in between. In DNA, the CDR3 is TGTGCCAGCAGCTTGGTACAGGGTAACACTGAAGCTTTCTTT. Protein: CASSLVQGNTEAFF.

This clone was counted only a few times. This chain connects TRBV6-2 or TRBV6-3 to TRBJ1-5; perhaps TRBD1 as D (5 bases). From germline, CDR1 is MNHEY and CDR2 SVGEGT. The V gene lost 3 bases and the J gene lost 5 bases, with 29 bases spanning the gap. The CDR3 loop spans 20 amino acids. The CDR3 loop is CASSYDTLGPQDRKYQPQHF. CDR3 in DNA: TGTGCCAGCAGTTATGATACTCTGGGGCCTCAGGATCGGAAGTATCAGCCCCAGCATTTT.

This clone was counted a single time. The V call is TRBV5-1, the J call TRBJ2-2; the D is unclear. V dropped 1 base and J dropped 0 bases, with 10 bases sitting between them. The CDR3 is 16 amino acids. CDR1 is SGHRS, CDR2 YFSETQ, per germline. This CDR3 is CASSLKYSANTGELFF. The CDR3 DNA sequence: TGCGCCAGCAGCTTGAAGTACTCCGCGAACACCGGGGAGCTGTTTTTT.

The chain has TRBV6-2 or TRBV6-3 and TRBJ2-4; no definite D call. Per the germline V gene, CDR1 is MNHEY and CDR2 is SVGEGT. Trimming stripped 0 bases from V and 4 bases from J, with 10 bases between. The CDR3 covers 15 residues. In nucleotides, the CDR3 is TGTGCCAGCAGTTACTCGAATACGGAGAAAAACATTCAGTACTTC. Amino acids: CASSYSNTEKNIQYF.

This rearrangement joins TRBV19 to TRBJ1-5; tentative D call: TRBD1 (6 bases). Per germline, CDR1 LNHDA and CDR2 SQIVND (reference sequence). V lost 6 bases to trimming and J lost 4 bases, with 13 bases between them. The CDR3 extends over 14 amino acids. CDR3 nucleotide sequence: TGTGCCAGTAGCCAAGGGACATTTAATCAGCCCCAGCATTTT. Translation: CASSQGTFNQPQHF. Supplemented by reference TRBV19 and TRBJ1-5, the full variable domain reads DGGITQSPKYLFRKEGQNVTLSCEQNLNHDAMYWYRQDPGQGLRLIYYSQIVNDFQKGDIAEGYSVSREKKESFPLTVTSAQKNPTAFYLCASSQGTFNQPQHFGDGTRLSIL.

This clone came up once. The genes are TRBV6-5 and TRBJ2-3; 9 positions match TRBD2. With 6 bases clipped from V and 5 bases from J, the junction kept 12 bases outside the gene matches. The CDR3 has 16 residues. Germline CDR1 and CDR2: MNHEY and SVGAGI. The CDR3 DNA reads as TGTGCCAGCAGCTACCTTTCTAGCGGGGATATAGATACGCAGTATTTT. It specifies CASSYLSSGDIDTQYF.

The chain is built from TRBV2 and TRBJ1-4, with 9 bases matching TRBD1. V lost 6 bases to trimming and J lost 8 bases; unmatched junction nucleotides: 7. The germline gives CDR1 SNHLY, CDR2 FYNNEI. The CDR3 runs 14 residues. The CDR3 region is CASRPGTGTEKLFF. In DNA form, the CDR3 reads TGTGCCAGCAGGCCCGGGACAGGGACCGAAAAACTGTTTTTT. Combining the CDR3 with reference TRBV2 and TRBJ1-4 gives the whole variable domain EPEVTQTPSHQVTQMGQEVILRCVPISNHLYFYWYRQILGQKVEFLVSFYNNEISEKSEIFDDQFSVERPDGSNFTLKIRSTKLEDSAMYFCASRPGTGTEKLFFGSGTQLSVL.

The chain joins TRBV10-3 to TRBJ1-2; 11 nucleotides agree with TRBD1. Germline trimming cut 4 bases from V and 3 bases from J; bases unmatched to any gene: 7. The CDR3 length is 16 residues. Germline loops: CDR1 ENHRY, CDR2 SYGVKD. CDR3 coding DNA: TGTGCCATCAGTGGCCTGGGACAGGGGGAAGACTATGGCTACACCTTC. Its protein product is CAISGLGQGEDYGYTF.

Note on this clone: The same CDR3 is also encoded by other DNA sequences in this sample. The J gene is TRBJ2-3, the V gene TRBV28; 13 positions agree with TRBD2. The CDR3 sequence is 17 residues long. The germline gives CDR1 MDHEN, CDR2 SYDVKM. The J segment lost 7 bases and the V segment lost 6 bases, leaving 13 bases of the junction unmatched. The CDR3 reads CASSPPLAGGPVNTQYF. The CDR3 nucleotides are TGTGCCAGCAGCCCCCCACTAGCGGGGGGGCCCGTGAATACGCAGTATTTT.

The chain links TRBV29-1 to TRBJ2-5, with 14 bases aligning to TRBD2. The CDR3 has 14 residues. Germline assignment: CDR1 SQVTM and CDR2 ANQGSEA. The ends lost 6 bases at V and 2 bases at J; junction bases unmatched: 2. The CDR3 DNA reads as TGCAGCGTCAGACTAGCGGGGGGGCAAGAGACCCAGTACTTC. Translated: CSVRLAGGQETQYF.

CDR3 residues: CASSLGQDYNEQFF. CDR3 DNA sequence: TGTGCCAGCAGCTTGGGACAGGACTACAATGAGCAGTTCTTC. The chain joins TRBV5-4 to TRBJ2-1, with a weak D call TRBD1 (6 bases). V shed 0 bases and J shed 3 bases, with 7 bases lying between them. The CDR3 is 14 amino acids. CDR1 and CDR2 (germline): SGHNT, YYREEE (reference sequence).